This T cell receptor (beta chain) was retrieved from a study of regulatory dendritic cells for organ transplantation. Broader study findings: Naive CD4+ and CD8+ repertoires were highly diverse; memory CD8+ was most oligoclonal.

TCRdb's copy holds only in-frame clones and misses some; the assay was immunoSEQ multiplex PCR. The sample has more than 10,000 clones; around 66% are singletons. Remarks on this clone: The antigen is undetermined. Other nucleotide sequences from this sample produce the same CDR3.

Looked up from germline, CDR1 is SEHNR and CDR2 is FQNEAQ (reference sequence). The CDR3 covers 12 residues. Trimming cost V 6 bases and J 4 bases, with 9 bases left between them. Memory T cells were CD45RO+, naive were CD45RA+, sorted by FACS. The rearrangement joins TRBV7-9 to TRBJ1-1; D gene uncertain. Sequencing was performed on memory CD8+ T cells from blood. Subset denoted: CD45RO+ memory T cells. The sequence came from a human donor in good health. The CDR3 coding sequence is TGTGCCAGCAGTGGGGTGGGCACTGAAGCTTTCTTT. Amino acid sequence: CASSGVGTEAFF.